This note documents a single TCR beta chain sequence. The data belong to a study of control samples from healthy donors and cancer patients. TCRdb keeps only in-frame clones here, not all; method: immunoSEQ multiplex PCR. The sample contains over 110,000 clones, more than 85% of which appear only once. The V and J ends lost 2 bases and 2 bases respectively, with 13 bases between them. The CDR3 covers 16 residues. Germline CDR1 reads LNHDA; CDR2 reads SQIVND (reference sequence). Sequenced input: blood. The sequence was collected from a young woman in good health. The chain has TRBV19 and TRBJ1-3, with D tentatively TRBD1 (6 bases). The CDR3 bases are TGTGCCAGTAGTATACAGGGGCGCGTTACTGGAAACACCATATATTTT. Residues: CASSIQGRVTGNTIYF.